Listed here are 7 T cell receptor beta chains from one sample, sequenced in a study of beta chain features in type 1 diabetes. The whole isolated RNA underwent reverse transcription, so sequencing captured expressed TCRB transcripts. Profiling relied on immunoSEQ multiplex PCR, and the TCRdb table lists in-frame clones only, not all of them. The sample records around 500,000 clones, roughly an eighth being singletons. Specimen: naive CD4+ T cells from blood. The source of these receptors is a woman under 30 in good health.

This clone was seen more than once but under ten times. This chain joins TRBV27 and TRBJ2-3; D is ambiguous. CDR3 size: 11 residues. V was trimmed by 3 bases and J by 8 bases, leaving 6 bases between them. Germline values: CDR1 MNHEY, CDR2 SMNVEV (reference sequence). The DNA of the CDR3 is TGTGCCAGCAGTTTTGTAGGTACGCAGTATTTT. Its protein is CASSFVGTQYF.

CDR3 DNA sequence: TGTGCCAGCAGCAAGGGACAGGGCTCCACAGATACGCAGTATTTT. This codes for CASSKGQGSTDTQYF. The J gene is TRBJ2-3, the V gene TRBV7-9; 9 nucleotides line up with TRBD1. With V trimmed by 5 bases and J by 2 bases, 5 bases remained unmatched. Looked up from germline, CDR1 is SEHNR and CDR2 is FQNEAQ (reference sequence). This CDR3 region has 15 residues.

This rearrangement joins TRBV28 to TRBJ2-7, with a weak D call TRBD1 (6 bases). Looked up from germline, CDR1 is MDHEN and CDR2 is SYDVKM. V was cut by 8 bases and J by 1 base, with 9 bases left in between. There are 12 residues in the CDR3. CDR3: CASGGTSYEQYF. Written as DNA, the CDR3 is TGTGCCAGCGGGGGCACTTCCTACGAGCAGTACTTC.

V and J are TRBV18 and TRBJ2-1; 12 bases agree with TRBD2. Germline values: CDR1 KGHSH, CDR2 LQKENI. The CDR3 is 16 amino acids. Losses at the gene ends were 6 bases for V and 3 bases for J; bases not matched to a gene: 6. DNA of the CDR3: TGTGCCAGCTCCCCATTGACTAGCGGGGGCTACAATGAGCAGTTCTTC. Translated, it gives CASSPLTSGGYNEQFF. The variable domain in full, with the rest retrieved from reference TRBV18 and TRBJ2-1, is NAGVMQNPRHLVRRRGQEARLRCSPMKGHSHVYWYRQLPEEGLKFMVYLQKENIIDESGMPKERFSAEFPKEGPSILRIQQVVRGDSAAYFCASSPLTSGGYNEQFFGPGTRLTVL.

This clone was seen only a few times. The chain has TRBV27 and TRBJ2-5, with D possibly TRBD2 on 7 matching bases. V lost 2 bases, J lost 4 bases, and 11 bases lay in between. This CDR3 contains 14 residues. Germline lookup yields CDR1 MNHEY and CDR2 SMNVEV (reference sequence). CDR3 sequence (DNA): TGTGCCAGCAGTTTAGCGGGGGCGTTAGAGACCCAGTACTTC. This sequence encodes CASSLAGALETQYF.

This clone was counted only a few times. The chain combines TRBV5-1 with TRBJ1-5, with D possibly TRBD1 on 6 matching bases. The V end lost 1 base, the J end lost 0 bases, and 11 bases lay between the germline ends. This CDR3 comprises 16 residues. The V gene's germline CDR1 is SGHRS and CDR2 YFSETQ. In DNA form, the CDR3 reads TGCGCCAGCAGCTTGAATCAGGGGCATAGCAATCAGCCCCAGCATTTT. It codes for CASSLNQGHSNQPQHF.

This clone was seen more than once but under ten times. The rearrangement uses TRBV29-1 and TRBJ2-1, with 11 bases lining up with TRBD2. The CDR3 is 15 amino acids. The V gene's germline CDR1 is SQVTM and CDR2 ANQGSEA. J was trimmed by 7 bases and V by 2 bases; bases with no gene match: 7. The CDR3 coding sequence is TGCAGCGTTGAACGGCTAGCGGGAGGTCAGAATGAGCAGTTCTTC. This codes for CSVERLAGGQNEQFF.